This TCR beta chain appears in the sequencing data of a study of cytomegalovirus exposure and HLA in healthy donors. Study background: The 90 to 150 validation repertoires matched the 666 first-cohort repertoires in platform, a later analysis reported. Overall study results and limits: According to a subsequent analysis, TCR clusters identified in the first cohort showed a tendency to co-occur across the roughly 120 validation repertoires. The classifier, whose performance was assessed in both the original and validation cohorts, reportedly diagnosed cytomegalovirus status with high specificity and sensitivity.

The CDR3 runs 14 residues. Trimming took 2 bases from V and 1 from J, leaving 8 bases between them. Turning to this clone: Its antigen remains unidentified.

Sequencing was performed with immunoSEQ multiplex PCR; in TCRdb, only in-frame clones are kept and a portion is missing. Of hundreds of thousands of clones in the sample, 85% to 90% were seen once. The donors were part of the 120-subject validation cohort, which stood apart from the roughly 670-subject first cohort. The genes are TRBV6-7 and TRBJ2-5; a weak D match, TRBD2 (5 bases). TRBV6-7 counts as an open reading frame of uncertain function. The TCR originated in a man younger than 35 in good health and CMV-seronegative. Sequencing was done on a sample of PBMCs. The CDR3 DNA reads as TGTGCCAGCAGTTACACCGGGGTCCAAGAGACCCAGTACTTC. Amino acids: CASSYTGVQETQYF.